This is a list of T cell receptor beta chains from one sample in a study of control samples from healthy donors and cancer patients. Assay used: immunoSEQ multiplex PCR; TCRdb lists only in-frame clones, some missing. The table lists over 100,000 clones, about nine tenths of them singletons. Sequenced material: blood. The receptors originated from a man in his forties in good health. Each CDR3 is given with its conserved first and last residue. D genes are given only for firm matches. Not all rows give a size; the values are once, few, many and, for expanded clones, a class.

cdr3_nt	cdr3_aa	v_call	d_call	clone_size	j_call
TGTGCCAGCAGCCCCCTCGGCCGGAGCGAAGCTTTCTTT	CASSPLGRSEAFF	TRBV5-6	NA	NA	TRBJ1-1
TGTGCCAGCAGCTTCCAGCTCAGGGGGCAGGATGGCTACACCTTC	CASSFQLRGQDGYTF	TRBV7-2	TRBD1	many	TRBJ1-2
TGTGCCAGCAGAGCACGGCCGGGACAAGCGAACACCGGGGAGCTGTTTTTT	CASRARPGQANTGELFF	TRBV2	NA	NA	TRBJ2-2
TGTGCCAGCAGTTGGACGGGGGGTAGTACGCAGTATTTT	CASSWTGGSTQYF	TRBV6-5	TRBD2	NA	TRBJ2-3
TGTGCCAGCAGCGCGGAGACAGGGTATGTTGACGAGCAGTACTTC	CASSAETGYVDEQYF	TRBV9	TRBD1	NA	TRBJ2-7
TGTGCCAGTAGCAGCCGGGGCGGAAACATTCAGTACTTC	CASSSRGGNIQYF	TRBV19	NA	NA	TRBJ2-4
TGTGCCAGCAGCTTCCCCTCGACAGCTATTATCGCGAACACCGGGGAGCTGTTTTTT	CASSFPSTAIIANTGELFF	TRBV7-9	NA	NA	TRBJ2-2
TGTGCCAGCAGTCCCGGGACCGCCGCAGATACGCAGTATTTT	CASSPGTAADTQYF	TRBV6-6	NA	NA	TRBJ2-3
TGTGCCAGCAGCCTGTCCTACGAGCAGTACTTC	CASSLSYEQYF	TRBV7-2	NA	once	TRBJ2-7
TGTGCCAGCAGTTACTCCCACTCTGGAAACACCATATATTTT	CASSYSHSGNTIYF	TRBV6-5	NA	NA	TRBJ1-3
TGTGCCAGCAGCTCGGGACGGCCGAGCTCCTACGAGCAGTACTTC	CASSSGRPSSYEQYF	TRBV6-5	NA	NA	TRBJ2-7
TGTGCCAGCAGCTTGGGTGGGGCAACTAACTATGGCTACACCTTC	CASSLGGATNYGYTF	TRBV5-4	NA	NA	TRBJ1-2
TGCGCCAGCAGTTTACAGTCGAGAACCGGGGAGCTGTTTTTT	CASSLQSRTGELFF	TRBV5-1	NA	NA	TRBJ2-2
TGTGCCAGCTCACCATCTTCGCCCAATAGCAATCAGCCCCAGCATTTT	CASSPSSPNSNQPQHF	TRBV18	NA	once	TRBJ1-5
TGTGCCAGTAGTACAGGGACCCTAAAGGATTCACCCCTCCACTTT	CASSTGTLKDSPLHF	TRBV19	NA	NA	TRBJ1-6
TGTGCCAGCAGCCAAACCAAACGGAGTCCTTATGGCTACACCTTC	CASSQTKRSPYGYTF	TRBV3-1/TRBV3-2	NA	NA	TRBJ1-2
TGTGCCACCAGCAGAGAATTGCGGGGGGTTTACAATGAGCAGTTCTTC	CATSRELRGVYNEQFF	TRBV15	TRBD2	NA	TRBJ2-1
TGCAGCGTGGGAAGGGTCGGCTACGAGCAGTACTTC	CSVGRVGYEQYF	TRBV29-1	NA	NA	TRBJ2-7
TGTGCCAGCAGCTTGAGAGGGGGCACTGAAGCTTTCTTT	CASSLRGGTEAFF	TRBV7-8	NA	NA	TRBJ1-1
TGTGCCAGCAGTCAGGGATTCGGGCAGCCCCAGCATTTT	CASSQGFGQPQHF	TRBV12-3/TRBV12-4	NA	NA	TRBJ1-5
TGTGCCAGCAGACGACAGGTGGAAGAGACCCAGTACTTC	CASRRQVEETQYF	TRBV2	NA	NA	TRBJ2-5
TGTGCCAGCAGTCGGACAGGGGTAAACACTGAAGCTTTCTTT	CASSRTGVNTEAFF	TRBV6-5	TRBD1	NA	TRBJ1-1
TGTGCCAGCAGCTTTAGGACGGTGGGTAGCAATCAGCCCCAGCATTTT	CASSFRTVGSNQPQHF	TRBV5-6	NA	NA	TRBJ1-5
TGTGCCAGCAGCGTAGGGGTCAGACAAGAGACCCAGTACTTC	CASSVGVRQETQYF	TRBV9	NA	NA	TRBJ2-5
TGTGCCAGCAGCAGACAGGGACTAGCTAATGATGAGCAGTTCTTC	CASSRQGLANDEQFF	TRBV7-8	TRBD2	few	TRBJ2-1
TGTGCCAGCAGCACCGTAAGGTCTTTC	CASSTVRSF	TRBV21-1	NA	once	TRBJ2-6
TGTGCCAGCAGCTTAGCCACAGGGTTCGACGAGCAGTACTTC	CASSLATGFDEQYF	TRBV11-2	NA	NA	TRBJ2-7
TGTGCCAGCAGCTTAGCTCGCTCTGAAGCTTTCTTT	CASSLARSEAFF	TRBV7-2	NA	NA	TRBJ1-1
TGTGCTAGTGCCCGGGGGGAGGGGGCCAAAGATACGCAGTATTTT	CASARGEGAKDTQYF	TRBV12-5	NA	NA	TRBJ2-3
TGTGCCGGTGGAAGGAGGGGGCAAGGAGGCACTGAAGCTTTCTTT	CAGGRRGQGGTEAFF	TRBV30	TRBD1	NA	TRBJ1-1
TGTGCCAGCAGCTTGGGGGGGTCCGCCTACGAGCAGTACTTC	CASSLGGSAYEQYF	TRBV7-3	TRBD2	NA	TRBJ2-7
TGTGCCAGCAGCCAAGAGAGTCAGTGGTTACGAGGAGAGACCCAGTACTTC	CASSQESQWLRGETQYF	TRBV3-1/TRBV3-2	NA	NA	TRBJ2-5
TGTGCCTGGAGTAGAACGGGGCTAGCGGCATTCAATGAGCAGTTCTTC	CAWSRTGLAAFNEQFF	TRBV30	TRBD2	NA	TRBJ2-1
TGTGCCAGCAGCTTAGAGGTGACTAGCGGGGGAACAGATACGCAGTATTTT	CASSLEVTSGGTDTQYF	TRBV11-2	TRBD2	NA	TRBJ2-3
TGCGCCAGCAGTGGAGGAGACGAGCAGTACTTC	CASSGGDEQYF	TRBV10-2	NA	NA	TRBJ2-7
TGTGCCAGCAGCTTAGAGGGACTAGCCAAAAACATTCAGTACTTC	CASSLEGLAKNIQYF	TRBV11-2	NA	NA	TRBJ2-4
TGTGCCAGCAGTGAATTGGGGGCCAATCAGCCCCAGCATTTT	CASSELGANQPQHF	TRBV6-1	NA	NA	TRBJ1-5
TGTGCCAGAGGGGGGGGGCCGAAAGAGACCCAGTACTTC	CARGGGPKETQYF	TRBV2	NA	NA	TRBJ2-5
TGCGCCAGCAGTGGGGACAGGGGCTATGGCTACACCTTC	CASSGDRGYGYTF	TRBV10-1	TRBD1	NA	TRBJ1-2
TGCAGTGCCATAGGGGATGGCTACACCTTC	CSAIGDGYTF	TRBV20-1	NA	once	TRBJ1-2
TGTGCCAGCAGCTTAATTGGGACAGACAACTATGGCTACACCTTC	CASSLIGTDNYGYTF	TRBV7-9	TRBD1	once	TRBJ1-2
TGTGCCAGCAGTTACTTCATGAGGGGGCGGTACAATGAGCAGTTCTTC	CASSYFMRGRYNEQFF	TRBV6-6	TRBD1	NA	TRBJ2-1
TGCGCCAGCAGTGAGTCTTCCGGGACAGGGGGTGAAAAACTGTTTTTT	CASSESSGTGGEKLFF	TRBV10-1	TRBD1	NA	TRBJ1-4
TGTGCCAGCAGCTCTAGACAGGGGGCAACCTACAATGAGCAGTTCTTC	CASSSRQGATYNEQFF	TRBV7-2	TRBD1	few	TRBJ2-1
TGTGCCAGCAGCTTGCACAGTAATGAAAAACTGTTTTTT	CASSLHSNEKLFF	TRBV5-4	NA	NA	TRBJ1-4
TGTGCCAGCAGCCACCGGGGGGGGGTAAACACCGGGGAGCTGTTTTTT	CASSHRGGVNTGELFF	TRBV7-9	TRBD2	NA	TRBJ2-2
TGTGCTAGCAGCCAAGGACACAGCACAGATACGCAGTATTTT	CASSQGHSTDTQYF	TRBV7-7	NA	NA	TRBJ2-3
TGTGCCAGCAGCTTTCAGCCCCAGCATTTT	CASSFQPQHF	TRBV12-1	NA	NA	TRBJ1-5
TGCGCCAGCAGGGACCGTGACTCCTATAATTCACCCCTCCACTTT	CASRDRDSYNSPLHF	TRBV5-1	NA	NA	TRBJ1-6
TGTGCCAGCAGCTTAGACGCGGGGGGGTCGGATACGCAGTATTTT	CASSLDAGGSDTQYF	TRBV7-2	TRBD2	NA	TRBJ2-3
TGTGCCAGCAGCTTCTCAGTCGGGGGGGTAGGTTTAGATACGCAGTATTTT	CASSFSVGGVGLDTQYF	TRBV7-8	TRBD2	once	TRBJ2-3
TGCAGCGTTGAAGACACCCTCAGGCGCTACACCTTC	CSVEDTLRRYTF	TRBV29-1	NA	once	TRBJ1-2
TGTGCCAGCAGGAAAAACAGGGGAGACATAGGTGAGCAGTTCTTC	CASRKNRGDIGEQFF	TRBV28	TRBD1	NA	TRBJ2-1
TGCGCCAGCAGCACTGGGGGATCCGACAGTGGCTACACCTTC	CASSTGGSDSGYTF	TRBV5-1	NA	NA	TRBJ1-2
TGCGCCAGCAGCTCCGGCCATTCTGGGGCCAACGTCCTGACTTTC	CASSSGHSGANVLTF	TRBV5-1	NA	NA	TRBJ2-6
TGTGCCAGCAGTGGCCCGGCGTTAGCGGGGTACCTCACCGGGGAGCTGTTTTTT	CASSGPALAGYLTGELFF	TRBV6-1	TRBD2	once	TRBJ2-2
TGTGCCACCAGCAGAGCCAGCTACGAGCAGTACTTC	CATSRASYEQYF	TRBV15	NA	NA	TRBJ2-7